This T cell receptor (beta chain) is drawn from a study of T cells of healthy individuals (dated by TCRdb to 2017 to 2018). The library was obtained by 5' RACE. TCRdb names Illumina MiSeq as the instrument used. TCRdb reprocessed the public reads (quality trimming at Q25 with fastp, clone calling with MiXCR) and kept in-frame beta chains. Every entry covers one CDR3 protein and lists the most common genes and DNA from its rows. This sample has tens of thousands of distinct CDR3 sequences in its table, and 5% of those were observed once. The ten biggest clones cover roughly 7.6% of the sample. The CDR3 runs 11 residues from the cysteine to the phenylalanine. The retained sequence is limited to the CDR3, 33 bases, with the frame set at the first base. The CDR1 and CDR2 encoded by the germline V gene (reference sequence) are MNHEY and SMNVEV. Trimming costs V 11 bases and J 7 bases, and their ends lie 12 bases apart.

Ten or more counts support this clonotype. It lacks a known antigen. One base away there is no much larger clone; base qualities are not given. The chain is assembled from TRBV27 and TRBJ2-1; possibly the D gene is TRBD2, per 6 matching bases. The receptor comes from a female donor in good health. The CDR3 in this case is CAGGLRNEQFF. The nucleotides read TGTGCCGGAGGACTAAGAAATGAGCAGTTCTTC.